The next 30 T cell receptor beta chains were all read from a single sample in a study of memory CD8 T cells in hepatitis C reinfection. Produced via immunoSEQ multiplex PCR; TCRdb's table is partial and in-frame only. The sample includes 35,000 to 50,000 clones, roughly 90% of them seen just once. Noted time point: peak reinfection, 3 to 8 weeks after reinfection detection. TCR sequencing was done directly ex vivo on sorted cells, without expansion in vitro. The sample comprised naive CD8+ T cells sorted from blood. These receptors were taken from a man between 18 and 35 years old with hepatitis C virus infection.

The J gene is TRBJ2-1, the V gene TRBV19; possible D gene TRBD1, 7 bases. V lost 8 bases, J lost 7 bases, and 12 bases lay in between. CDR3 length: 12 amino acids. Germline lookup yields CDR1 LNHDA and CDR2 SQIVND (reference sequence). The CDR3 loop reads CASQSGGNEQFF. The CDR3 DNA reads TGTGCCAGTCAATCAGGGGGGAATGAGCAGTTCTTC.

The chain couples TRBV7-8 to TRBJ2-1; TRBD2 agrees at 10 bases. J lost 8 bases, V lost 3 bases, and 4 bases had no gene match. This CDR3 spans 14 amino acids. CDR1 is SGHVS and CDR2 is FQNEAQ in the germline V gene. Here the CDR3 reads CASSLGTSAYEQFF. For the CDR3, the DNA is TGTGCCAGCAGCTTGGGGACTAGCGCATATGAGCAGTTCTTC.

The rearrangement uses TRBV5-4 and TRBJ1-2; D uncertain. Trimming pared 1 base from V and 8 bases from J, leaving 18 bases between. CDR3 length: 15 residues. Germline V gene lookup returns CDR1 SGHNT and CDR2 YYREEE (reference sequence). CDR3 residues: CASSLTGDVFGGYTF. DNA for the CDR3: TGTGCCAGCAGCTTGACCGGGGATGTGTTTGGAGGCTACACCTTC.

This chain links TRBV19 with TRBJ2-1; 9 nucleotides agree with TRBD2. The CDR3 is 16 residues long. Germline values: CDR1 LNHDA, CDR2 SQIVND (reference sequence). J was trimmed by 8 bases and V by 6 bases; bases with no gene match: 14. CDR3: CASSLVAGDVPDEQFF. For the CDR3, the DNA is TGTGCCAGTAGCCTTGTAGCGGGAGACGTACCGGATGAGCAGTTCTTC.

The chain carries TRBV7-6 and TRBJ2-7; no reliable D call. Germline CDR1 and CDR2: SGHVS and FNYEAQ. V lost 1 base and J lost 5, with 6 bases in between. This CDR3 is built from 12 residues. CDR3 sequence: CASSLGYNEQYF. CDR3 sequence (DNA): TGTGCCAGCAGCTTAGGATACAACGAGCAGTACTTC.

The chain joins TRBV19 to TRBJ1-2, with 8 bases lining up with TRBD1. The V gene's germline CDR1 is LNHDA and CDR2 SQIVND (reference sequence). V lost 4 bases to trimming and J lost 6 bases; unmatched junction nucleotides: 7. The CDR3 sequence is 14 residues long. The CDR3 loop reads CASSTQGQGNGYTF. The CDR3 nucleotides are TGTGCCAGTAGTACCCAAGGACAGGGTAATGGCTACACCTTC.

The V call is TRBV5-1, the J call TRBJ2-1; D uncertain. CDR3 length: 11 residues. Trimming removed 4 bases from V and 9 bases from J, with 8 bases in between. CDR1 and CDR2 from the germline V gene are SGHRS and YFSETQ. CDR3 loop: CASSEAVEQFF. The CDR3 coding sequence is TGCGCCAGCAGCGAAGCTGTTGAGCAGTTCTTC.

The chain uses TRBV27 and TRBJ2-7; the D gene is possibly TRBD2 (5 bases). This CDR3 contains 14 residues. Germline assignment: CDR1 MNHEY and CDR2 SMNVEV (reference sequence). The V and J ends lost 2 bases and 5 bases respectively, with 13 bases between them. The CDR3 region has the DNA TGTGCCAGCAGTTTAAGACGCGAGGGCCACGAGCAGTACTTC. It is translated as CASSLRREGHEQYF.

The chain recombines TRBV7-9 with TRBJ1-1; tentative D call: TRBD1 (6 bases). Trimming shortened V by 5 bases and J by 3 bases, and 10 bases separated the two germline ends. The CDR3 sequence is 13 residues long. In germline, CDR1 is SEHNR, CDR2 FQNEAQ (reference sequence). CDR3 protein: CASSQGFDTEAFF. CDR3 sequence (DNA): TGTGCCAGCAGCCAGGGGTTTGACACTGAAGCTTTCTTT. Full variable domain (missing parts from reference TRBV7-9 and TRBJ1-1): DTGVSQNPRHKITKRGQNVTFRCDPISEHNRLYWYRQTLGQGPEFLTYFQNEAQLEKSRLLSDRFSAERPKGSFSTLEIQRTEQGDSAMYLCASSQGFDTEAFFGQGTRLTVV.

V usage is TRBV9 and J usage is TRBJ1-2; TRBD1 is a possible D gene (6 bases). This CDR3 spans 13 amino acids. Trimming left V 4 bases short and J 8 bases short, with 15 bases between. The germline CDR1 and CDR2 sequences are SGDLS and YYNGEE. This chain's CDR3 is CASSSGGAGGYTF. The CDR3 region has the DNA TGTGCCAGCAGCTCCGGGGGGGCGGGGGGCTACACCTTC. The variable domain in full, with the rest retrieved from reference TRBV9 and TRBJ1-2, is DSGVTQTPKHLITATGQRVTLRCSPRSGDLSVYWYQQSLDQGLQFLIQYYNGEERAKGNILERFSAQQFPDLHSELNLSSLELGDSALYFCASSSGGAGGYTFGSGTRLTVV.

The V gene is TRBV11-2, the J gene TRBJ2-2; perhaps TRBD1 as D (6 bases). With 6 bases removed from V and 1 base from J, the gap between germline ends came to 12 bases. CDR1 SGHAT and CDR2 FQNNGV come from the germline V gene. CDR3 length equals 15 residues. The CDR3 protein is CASSERQVNTGELFF. The CDR3 DNA sequence: TGTGCCAGCAGTGAGCGACAGGTGAACACCGGGGAGCTGTTTTTT.

The chain joins TRBV11-2 to TRBJ1-1; D remains unclear. CDR3 length: 15 amino acids. The germline V gene encodes CDR1 SGHAT and CDR2 FQNNGV. The V gene lost 3 bases and the J gene lost 4 bases, with 15 bases spanning the gap. Written as DNA, the CDR3 is TGTGCCAGCAGCTTGAGGGCGGCGGTGGGCACTGAAGCTTTCTTT. Translated: CASSLRAAVGTEAFF.

The J gene is TRBJ1-5, the V gene TRBV19; possibly TRBD1 for D (6 bases). The CDR3 has 15 residues. Germline V gene data show CDR1 as LNHDA and CDR2 as SQIVND (reference sequence). V lost 7 bases and J lost 2, with 15 bases in between. The CDR3 region is CASKQGGRGNQPQHF. The CDR3 coding sequence is TGTGCCAGTAAACAGGGCGGTAGGGGCAATCAGCCCCAGCATTTT.

The chain combines TRBV6-1 with TRBJ2-7; 9 positions agree with TRBD1. J gave up 2 bases and V 0 bases, and 8 bases lay outside the gene matches. This CDR3 has 17 residues. The germline gives CDR1 MNHNS, CDR2 SASEGT. CDR3 sequence: CASSEAMAGTGTYEQYF. DNA of the CDR3: TGTGCCAGCAGTGAAGCTATGGCCGGGACAGGGACCTACGAGCAGTACTTC.

This sequence joins TRBV29-1 and TRBJ2-1; D is unclear. CDR1 SQVTM and CDR2 ANQGSEA come from the germline V gene. V lost 7 bases and J 0 bases, leaving 10 bases between the germline ends. The CDR3 is 13 amino acids. CDR3 in DNA: TGCAGCGGTCTGACGGGCTCCTACAATGAGCAGTTCTTC. Residues: CSGLTGSYNEQFF.

J is TRBJ2-3 and V is TRBV6-1, with TRBD1 identical over 8 bases. This CDR3 region has 13 residues. Germline V gene sequence: CDR1 MNHNS, CDR2 SASEGT. Trimming removed 4 bases from V and 5 bases from J; junction bases left unmatched: 2. This CDR3 is CASSGQGIDTQYF. The CDR3 DNA is TGTGCCAGCAGTGGACAGGGGATAGATACGCAGTATTTT.

The chain couples TRBV7-9 to TRBJ2-5, with a possible D match to TRBD2 (6 bases). This CDR3 comprises 13 residues. Per germline, CDR1 SEHNR and CDR2 FQNEAQ (reference sequence). The V gene lost 6 bases and the J gene lost 2 bases, with 10 bases spanning the gap. DNA for the CDR3: TGTGCCAGCAGTCCGGGAGCACAAGAGACCCAGTACTTC. Its translation is CASSPGAQETQYF.

The V gene is TRBV29-1, the J gene TRBJ2-7; unclear D gene. V was pared by 0 bases and J by 3 bases, with 3 bases between. The CDR3 has 11 residues. Germline V gene sequence: CDR1 SQVTM, CDR2 ANQGSEA. CDR3 DNA sequence: TGCAGCGTTGAAGACCACTACGAGCAGTACTTC. Translation: CSVEDHYEQYF.

This sequence joins TRBV4-1 and TRBJ2-2, with D maybe TRBD1 (6 bases). This CDR3 spans 15 amino acids. Trimming stripped 5 bases from V and 2 bases from J, with 12 bases between. CDR1 is MGHRA, CDR2 YSYEKL, per germline. CDR3 bases: TGCGCCAGCAGCGCCAAGGGGGTAAACACCGGGGAGCTGTTTTTT. Protein: CASSAKGVNTGELFF.

The chain links TRBV29-1 to TRBJ2-5; TRBD1 matches at 7 bases. V lost 6 bases, J lost 1 base, and 14 bases stayed unmatched. This CDR3 contains 16 residues. The germline gives CDR1 SQVTM, CDR2 ANQGSEA. The CDR3 spells CSVRGTERNLQETQYF. As DNA, the CDR3 is TGCAGCGTGAGAGGGACAGAACGAAACCTCCAAGAGACCCAGTACTTC.

J is TRBJ1-5 and V is TRBV11-2, with 9 nucleotides matching TRBD1. From germline, CDR1 is SGHAT and CDR2 FQNNGV. V lost 1 base, J lost 6 bases, and 7 bases stayed unmatched. The CDR3 extends over 16 amino acids. Here the CDR3 reads CASSLGLQGAIQPQHF. CDR3 bases: TGTGCCAGCAGCTTAGGGCTACAGGGGGCGATTCAGCCCCAGCATTTT.

This clone was recorded once. The chain recombines TRBV7-3 with TRBJ2-7; 11 bases agree with TRBD2. Germline V gives CDR1 SGHTA, CDR2 FQGTGA. The CDR3 totals 15 residues. V was clipped by 2 bases and J by 4 bases; unmatched bases: 4. The CDR3 is CASSLGSSGRYEQYF. The CDR3 DNA reads as TGTGCCAGCAGCTTAGGGTCTAGCGGGAGGTACGAGCAGTACTTC.

V is TRBV2 and J is TRBJ1-1, with D possibly TRBD1 on 6 matching bases. The CDR3 runs 16 residues. V was cut by 5 bases and J by 5 bases, with 21 bases left in between. Germline V gene sequence: CDR1 SNHLY, CDR2 FYNNEI. The CDR3 nucleotides read TGTGCCAGCAGTCCCACCTGGGGGGGCGGGAGGACTGAAGCTTTCTTT. This encodes CASSPTWGGGRTEAFF.

This chain uses TRBV2 with TRBJ1-5, with TRBD1 identical over 9 bases. The CDR3 runs to 16 residues. Losses at the gene ends were 6 bases for V and 2 bases for J; bases not matched to a gene: 8. CDR1 is SNHLY and CDR2 is FYNNEI in the germline V gene. The CDR3 here is CASSDLDRGRNQPQHF. The CDR3 DNA is TGTGCCAGCAGCGATTTGGACAGGGGTCGCAATCAGCCCCAGCATTTT.

The rearrangement joins TRBV19 to TRBJ2-7; TRBD2 is a possible D gene (5 bases). V lost 1 base to trimming and J lost 7 bases, with 5 bases between them. The V gene's germline CDR1 is LNHDA and CDR2 SQIVND (reference sequence). The length of the CDR3 is 11 residues. CDR3 sequence: CASSIGGEQYF. CDR3 sequence (DNA): TGTGCCAGTAGTATAGGCGGGGAGCAGTACTTC. The whole variable domain, filled in from reference TRBV19 and TRBJ2-7, reads DGGITQSPKYLFRKEGQNVTLSCEQNLNHDAMYWYRQDPGQGLRLIYYSQIVNDFQKGDIAEGYSVSREKKESFPLTVTSAQKNPTAFYLCASSIGGEQYFGPGTRLTVT.

The chain uses TRBV6-1 and TRBJ2-1; D is perhaps TRBD2 (5 bases). Germline assignment: CDR1 MNHNS and CDR2 SASEGT. The CDR3 is made up of 16 amino acids. Trimming removed 0 bases at V and 0 bases at J, with 9 bases between. For the CDR3, the DNA is TGTGCCAGCAGTGAAGCCAGCGGAGGCTCCTACAATGAGCAGTTCTTC. This codes for CASSEASGGSYNEQFF.

The J gene is TRBJ2-1, the V gene TRBV28, with 7 bases identical to TRBD1. The CDR3 has 15 residues. Losses at the gene ends were 9 bases for V and 9 bases for J; bases not matched to a gene: 17. Germline V lookup: CDR1 MDHEN, CDR2 SYDVKM. This chain's CDR3 is CASTTWTGRGGEQFF. CDR3 in DNA: TGTGCCAGTACTACCTGGACAGGCCGTGGGGGTGAGCAGTTCTTC.

This chain links TRBV5-1 with TRBJ2-7; TRBD2 aligns across 10 bases. V dropped 4 bases and J dropped 2; count of bases not matched to a gene: 6. The CDR3 is 15 residues long. The germline V gene encodes CDR1 SGHRS and CDR2 YFSETQ. The CDR3 loop reads CASSHLAGVTYEQYV. The DNA of the CDR3 is TGCGCCAGCAGCCATCTAGCGGGGGTGACCTACGAGCAGTACGTC.

This chain uses TRBV12-1 with TRBJ2-7; no DNA check was done on the table's D call, TRBD1. TRBV12-1 is designated a pseudogene. There are 16 residues in the CDR3. The CDR3 region is CASSFRDRLSEHEQYV. The DNA for the CDR3 is TGTGCCAGCAGCTTTCGGGACAGGCTCTCCGAACACGAGCAGTACGTC.

J is TRBJ1-1 and V is TRBV27; D is unclear. The V gene lost 5 bases and the J gene lost 0 bases, with 10 bases spanning the gap. The CDR3 is 14 amino acids. Germline-derived CDR1 and CDR2 are MNHEY and SMNVEV (reference sequence). The CDR3 coding sequence is TGTGCCAGCAGTACGGGAATTATGAACACTGAAGCTTTCTTT. As protein: CASSTGIMNTEAFF.